The 18 T cell receptor beta chains in this list originate from one sample, sequenced in a study of CD4 T cells in relation to SARS-CoV-2 and coronaviruses. Their antigen targets remain unknown. The data were produced by immunoSEQ multiplex PCR, yet TCRdb's version contains in-frame clones alone and is incomplete. Of around 30,000 clones in the sample, about four fifths are singletons; the top ten hold 3% to 3.5%. The material sequenced was memory CD4+ T cells from PBMCs, cultured in vitro. The receptors come from an adult with COVID-19.

This CDR3 reads CASSILEMNTEAFF. CDR3 nucleotide sequence: TGTGCCAGTAGTATTCTAGAAATGAACACTGAAGCTTTCTTT. The chain has TRBV19 and TRBJ1-1; no reliable D call. The CDR3 consists of 14 residues. Trimming removed 3 bases from V and 0 bases from J, with 8 bases in between. Germline CDR1 is LNHDA and CDR2 is SQIVND (reference sequence).

The rearrangement joins TRBV9 to TRBJ1-1, with D maybe TRBD1 (6 bases). The V end was cut by 3 bases, the J end by 0 bases, with 12 bases between. Germline-derived CDR1 and CDR2 are SGDLS and YYNGEE. This CDR3 spans 15 amino acids. Written as DNA, the CDR3 is TGTGCCAGCAGCGCCGGAGGGGGAATGAACACTGAAGCTTTCTTT. Protein product: CASSAGGGMNTEAFF.

The genes are TRBV6-5 and TRBJ1-2; D not certain. The V end was cut by 7 bases, the J end by 2 bases, with 2 bases between. The germline V gene has CDR1 MNHEY and CDR2 SVGAGI. This CDR3 is built from 10 residues. The CDR3 DNA sequence: TGTGCCAGCACCAACTATGGCTACACCTTC. It codes for CASTNYGYTF.

The gene calls are TRBV2 and TRBJ1-5; tentative D call: TRBD1 (5 bases). The CDR3 has 15 amino acids. Germline CDR1 SNHLY, CDR2 FYNNEI. V was trimmed by 6 bases and J by 3 bases, leaving 15 bases between them. CDR3 in DNA: TGTGCCAGCAGCGTCGGGGCAGGAAACAATCAGCCCCAGCATTTT. Protein product: CASSVGAGNNQPQHF.

The chain recombines TRBV7-2 with TRBJ2-3; 9 nucleotides align to TRBD2. CDR1 and CDR2 (germline): SGHTA, FQGNSA. This CDR3 is built from 15 residues. V was pared by 4 bases and J by 1 base, with 3 bases of the junction left unmatched. CDR3 coding DNA: TGTGCCAGCAGCTCTTGGACTAGCGGCACAGATACGCAGTATTTT. Translating it yields CASSSWTSGTDTQYF. The whole variable domain, remainder taken from reference TRBV7-2 and TRBJ2-3, is GAGVSQSPSNKVTEKGKDVELRCDPISGHTALYWYRQSLGQGLEFLIYFQGNSAPDKSGLPSDRFSAERTGGSVSTLTIQRTQQEDSAVYLCASSSWTSGTDTQYFGPGTRLTVL.

The rearrangement uses TRBV7-9 and TRBJ2-5, with D uncertain. The CDR3 contains 11 residues. V lost 5 bases to trimming and J lost 5 bases, with 6 bases between them. Looked up from germline, CDR1 is SEHNR and CDR2 is FQNEAQ (reference sequence). The CDR3 loop is CASSPKETQYF. CDR3 bases: TGTGCCAGCAGCCCCAAGGAGACCCAGTACTTC.

This chain links TRBV9 with TRBJ2-7, with D possibly being TRBD1 (6 bases). CDR3 length equals 15 residues. CDR1 and CDR2 (germline): SGDLS, YYNGEE. Trimming pared 0 bases from V and 2 bases from J, leaving 12 bases between. The CDR3 DNA reads as TGTGCCAGCAGCGTAGGAGGACAGCCGACCTACGAGCAGTACTTC. The encoded protein is CASSVGGQPTYEQYF.

The gene calls are TRBV4-2 and TRBJ2-7; maybe TRBD2 (5 bases). This CDR3 is 17 amino acids long. CDR1 LGHNA and CDR2 YNFKEQ come from the germline V gene. With 0 bases removed from V and 0 bases from J, the gap between germline ends came to 15 bases. CDR3 amino acids: CASSQDMTPGVSYEQYF. In nucleotides, the CDR3 is TGTGCCAGCAGCCAAGATATGACCCCCGGGGTCTCCTACGAGCAGTACTTC.

This clone was seen just once. V is TRBV6-1 and J is TRBJ2-7; possibly TRBD1 for D (6 bases). Germline CDR1 and CDR2: MNHNS and SASEGT. With 1 base removed from V and 4 bases from J, the gap between germline ends came to 23 bases. The CDR3 has 18 residues. CDR3 protein: CASSEDGKRGDISYEQYF. CDR3 nucleotides: TGTGCCAGCAGTGAAGATGGAAAGCGAGGGGACATCTCATACGAGCAGTACTTC.

This chain connects TRBV18 to TRBJ2-7; D may be TRBD2 (5 bases). Per germline, CDR1 KGHSH and CDR2 LQKENI. The V end lost 0 bases, the J end lost 7 bases, and 10 bases lay between the germline ends. This CDR3 is 13 amino acids long. CDR3 nucleotides: TGTGCCAGCTCACCACCCGCGTCGGGGGAGCAGTACTTC. This sequence encodes CASSPPASGEQYF.

The rearrangement links TRBV7-9 to TRBJ1-5, with D perhaps TRBD1 (6 bases). The CDR3 covers 13 residues. Between the trimmed V and J ends, which lost 6 bases and 5 bases, there was a span of 11 bases. Germline CDR1 reads SEHNR; CDR2 reads FQNEAQ (reference sequence). CDR3 nucleotides: TGTGCCAGCAGTCGACAGGCAGATCAGCCCCAGCATTTT. Its protein product is CASSRQADQPQHF.

The V and J genes are TRBV7-9 and TRBJ2-2, with D tentatively TRBD2 (5 bases). This CDR3 comprises 14 residues. From germline, CDR1 is SEHNR and CDR2 FQNEAQ (reference sequence). V shed 5 bases and J shed 6 bases, with 13 bases lying between them. CDR3 region: CASSPYQEAGELFF. The CDR3 region has the DNA TGTGCCAGCAGCCCGTATCAGGAGGCCGGGGAGCTGTTTTTT.

The chain uses TRBV19 and TRBJ1-2, with D perhaps matching TRBD1 (5 bases). The CDR3 spans 12 residues. V was cut by 5 bases and J by 7 bases, with 11 bases left in between. Per the germline V gene, CDR1 is LNHDA and CDR2 is SQIVND (reference sequence). CDR3: CASSAGPSGYTF. Here the CDR3 DNA reads TGTGCCAGTAGTGCGGGACCCTCTGGCTACACCTTC.

The chain is built from TRBV27 and TRBJ1-2, with TRBD1 matching 9 bases. This CDR3 is built from 16 residues. Per the germline V gene, CDR1 is MNHEY and CDR2 is SMNVEV (reference sequence). The V segment lost 2 bases and the J segment 5 bases; nucleotides outside the gene matches: 9. The DNA for the CDR3 is TGTGCCAGCAGTTTAGTCGGAACAGGGGGCGGGTATGGCTACACCTTC. Amino acids: CASSLVGTGGGYGYTF.

The chain is built from TRBV14 and TRBJ1-4, with D unclear. Trimming removed 6 bases from V and 5 bases from J, with 10 bases in between. This CDR3 is 13 amino acids long. CDR1 and CDR2 from the germline V gene are SGHDN and FVKESK. CDR3 nucleotides: TGTGCCAGCAGAAGACGGACGAATGAAAAACTGTTTTTT. As protein: CASRRRTNEKLFF. The variable domain in full, completed from reference TRBV14 and TRBJ1-4, reads EAGVTQFPSHSVIEKGQTVTLRCDPISGHDNLYWYRRVMGKEIKFLLHFVKESKQDESGMPNNRFLAERTGGTYSTLKVQPAELEDSGVYFCASRRRTNEKLFFGSGTQLSVL.

Only one count was recorded for this clone. The chain uses TRBV2 and TRBJ2-1, with 10 positions matching TRBD2. The V segment lost 6 bases and the J segment 9 bases; nucleotides outside the gene matches: 8. Germline CDR1 is SNHLY and CDR2 is FYNNEI. CDR3 length equals 14 residues. The CDR3 sequence: CASSYTSGMFEQFF. The CDR3 bases are TGTGCCAGCAGCTACACTAGCGGGATGTTTGAGCAGTTCTTC.

The rearrangement uses TRBV30 and TRBJ2-1; 10 nucleotides agree with TRBD1. CDR1 and CDR2 (germline): GTSNPN, SVGIG (reference sequence). The CDR3 totals 15 residues. V shed 4 bases and J 5 bases; nucleotides not matched to a gene: 8. The CDR3 here is CAWNPQDRGNNEQFF. The CDR3 DNA follows: TGTGCCTGGAACCCCCAGGACAGGGGGAACAATGAGCAGTTCTTC.

The chain uses TRBV5-4 and TRBJ2-2, with 7 bases aligning to TRBD1. Germline CDR1 SGHNT, CDR2 YYREEE (reference sequence). V lost 5 bases and J lost 1; bases outside the gene matches: 11. This CDR3 has 17 residues. CDR3 sequence (DNA): TGTGCCAGCAGTTCGAACTACAGGGGTTTGAACACCGGGGAGCTGTTTTTT. It encodes CASSSNYRGLNTGELFF.